Listed here is a single T cell receptor beta chain. What it binds is unknown. These data are taken from a study of shared clonotypes between healthy human individuals. Study-level background: A couple of female and a few male donors aged 18 to 49 were enrolled.

Overall study findings and caveats: The sharing of 4.5% to 5% of naive CD4 clonotypes was seen across several donors.

Study processing details: Without quality scores, immunoSEQ junctional reads could not be filtered like full-length reads. Libraries were prepared by immunoSEQ multiplex PCR; TCRdb keeps only in-frame clonotypes and omits some of them. That table is the source of V, J and clone size, and D and trimming were worked out from the DNA. Of around 700,000 clones listed, less than 85% are singletons. The source material was memory CD4+ T cells sorted from blood. As to subset: CD45RA-negative fraction. This sequence was found in a woman in her twenties or thirties in good health.

DNA of the CDR3: TGTGCCAGCAGCCGAGGATTCAATAGCAATGAGCAGTTCTTC. Its translation is CASSRGFNSNEQFF. The chain joins TRBV6-4 to TRBJ2-1, with no clear D. Germline V CDR1 and CDR2: MRHNA, SNTAGT. The V end was cut by 6 bases, the J end by 6 bases, with 15 bases between. The CDR3 consists of 14 residues.